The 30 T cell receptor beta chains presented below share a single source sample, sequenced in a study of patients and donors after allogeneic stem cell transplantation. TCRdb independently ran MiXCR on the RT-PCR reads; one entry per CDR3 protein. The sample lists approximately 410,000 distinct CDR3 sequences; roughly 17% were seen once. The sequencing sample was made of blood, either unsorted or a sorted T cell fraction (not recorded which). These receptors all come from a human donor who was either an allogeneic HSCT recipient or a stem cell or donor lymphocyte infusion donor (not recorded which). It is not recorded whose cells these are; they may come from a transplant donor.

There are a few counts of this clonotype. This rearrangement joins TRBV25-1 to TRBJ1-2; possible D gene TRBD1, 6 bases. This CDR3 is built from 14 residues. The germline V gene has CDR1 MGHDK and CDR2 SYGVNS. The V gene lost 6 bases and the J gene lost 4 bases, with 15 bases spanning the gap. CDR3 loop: CASSPSGGGYGYTF. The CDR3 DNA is TGTGCCAGCAGCCCTAGCGGGGGCGGCTATGGCTACACCTTC.

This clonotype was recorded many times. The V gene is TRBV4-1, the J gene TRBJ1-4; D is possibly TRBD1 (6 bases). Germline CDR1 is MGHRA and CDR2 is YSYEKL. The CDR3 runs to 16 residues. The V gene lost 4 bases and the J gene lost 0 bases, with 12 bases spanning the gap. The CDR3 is CASSRDKTATNEKLFF. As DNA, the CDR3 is TGCGCCAGCAGCCGGGACAAGACTGCAACTAATGAAAAACTGTTTTTT.

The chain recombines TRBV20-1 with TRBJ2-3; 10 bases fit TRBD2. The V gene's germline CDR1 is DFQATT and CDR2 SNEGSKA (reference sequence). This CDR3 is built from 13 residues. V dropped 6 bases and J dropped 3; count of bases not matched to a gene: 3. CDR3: CSALAGATDTQYF. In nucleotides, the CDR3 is TGCAGTGCCCTAGCGGGGGCAACAGATACGCAGTATTTT.

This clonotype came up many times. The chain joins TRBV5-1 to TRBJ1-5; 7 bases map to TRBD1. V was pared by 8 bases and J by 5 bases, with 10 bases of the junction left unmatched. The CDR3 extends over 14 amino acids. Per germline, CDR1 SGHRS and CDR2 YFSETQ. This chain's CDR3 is CARGIQGIDQPQHF. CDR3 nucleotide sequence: TGCGCCAGGGGGATACAGGGGATCGATCAGCCCCAGCATTTT.

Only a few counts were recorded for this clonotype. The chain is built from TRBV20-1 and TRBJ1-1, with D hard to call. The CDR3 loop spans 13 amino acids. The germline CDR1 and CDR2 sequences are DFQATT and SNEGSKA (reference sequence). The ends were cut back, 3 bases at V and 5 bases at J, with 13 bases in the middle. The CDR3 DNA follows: TGCAGTGCTAGTATTTCGGGGTGGACTGAAGCTTTCTTT. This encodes CSASISGWTEAFF.

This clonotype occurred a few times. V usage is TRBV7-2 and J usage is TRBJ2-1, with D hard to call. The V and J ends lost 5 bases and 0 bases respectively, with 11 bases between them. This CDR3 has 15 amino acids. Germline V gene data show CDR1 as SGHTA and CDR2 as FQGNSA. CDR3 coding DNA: TGTGCCAGCAGCCATTACGGCTCCTCCTACAATGAGCAGTTCTTC. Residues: CASSHYGSSYNEQFF. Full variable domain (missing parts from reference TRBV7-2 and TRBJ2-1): GAGVSQSPSNKVTEKGKDVELRCDPISGHTALYWYRQSLGQGLEFLIYFQGNSAPDKSGLPSDRFSAERTGGSVSTLTIQRTQQEDSAVYLCASSHYGSSYNEQFFGPGTRLTVL.

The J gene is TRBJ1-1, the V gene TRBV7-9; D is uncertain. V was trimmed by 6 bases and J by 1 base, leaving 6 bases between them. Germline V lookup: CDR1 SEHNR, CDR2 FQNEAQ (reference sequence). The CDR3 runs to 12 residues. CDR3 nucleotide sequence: TGTGCCAGCAGAGTTACGAACACTGAAGCTTTCTTT. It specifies CASRVTNTEAFF.

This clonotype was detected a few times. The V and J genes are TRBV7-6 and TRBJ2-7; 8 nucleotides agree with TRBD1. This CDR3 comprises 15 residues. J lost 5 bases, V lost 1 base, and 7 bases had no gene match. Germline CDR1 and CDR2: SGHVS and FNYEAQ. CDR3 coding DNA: TGTGCCAGCAGCTTAGTTGGCAGGGGGCTAGACGAGCAGTACTTC. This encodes CASSLVGRGLDEQYF. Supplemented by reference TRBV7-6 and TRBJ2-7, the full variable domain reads GAGVSQSPRYKVTKRGQDVALRCDPISGHVSLYWYRQALGQGPEFLTYFNYEAQQDKSGLPNDRFSAERPEGSISTLTIQRTEQRDSAMYRCASSLVGRGLDEQYFGPGTRLTVT.

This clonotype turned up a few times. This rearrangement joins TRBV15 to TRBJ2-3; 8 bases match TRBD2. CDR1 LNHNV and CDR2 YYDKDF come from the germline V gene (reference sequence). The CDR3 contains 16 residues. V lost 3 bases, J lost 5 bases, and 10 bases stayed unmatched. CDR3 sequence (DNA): TGTGCCACCAGCAGGGAACCGGGACTAGATTTAGATACGCAGTATTTT. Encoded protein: CATSREPGLDLDTQYF.

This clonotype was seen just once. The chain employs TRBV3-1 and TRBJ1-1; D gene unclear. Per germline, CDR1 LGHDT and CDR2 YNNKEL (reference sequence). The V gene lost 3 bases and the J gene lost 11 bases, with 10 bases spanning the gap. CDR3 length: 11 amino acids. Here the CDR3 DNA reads TGTGCCAGCAGCCAGGGGTACCAGGCTTTCTTT. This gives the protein CASSQGYQAFF.

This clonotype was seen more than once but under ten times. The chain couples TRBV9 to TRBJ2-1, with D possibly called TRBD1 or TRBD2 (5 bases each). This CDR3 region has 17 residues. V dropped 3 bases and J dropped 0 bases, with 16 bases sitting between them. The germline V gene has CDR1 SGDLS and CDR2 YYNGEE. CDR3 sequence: CASSETRGASSYNEQFF. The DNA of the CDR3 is TGTGCCAGCAGCGAGACCAGAGGGGCGAGCTCCTACAATGAGCAGTTCTTC. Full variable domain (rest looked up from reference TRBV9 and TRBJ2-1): DSGVTQTPKHLITATGQRVTLRCSPRSGDLSVYWYQQSLDQGLQFLIQYYNGEERAKGNILERFSAQQFPDLHSELNLSSLELGDSALYFCASSETRGASSYNEQFFGPGTRLTVL.

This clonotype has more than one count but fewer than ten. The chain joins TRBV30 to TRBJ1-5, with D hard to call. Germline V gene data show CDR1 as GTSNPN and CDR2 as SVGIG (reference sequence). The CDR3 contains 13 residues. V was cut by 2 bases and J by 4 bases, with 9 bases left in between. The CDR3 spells CAWSKTANQPQHF. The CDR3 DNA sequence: TGTGCCTGGAGTAAGACCGCAAATCAGCCCCAGCATTTT.

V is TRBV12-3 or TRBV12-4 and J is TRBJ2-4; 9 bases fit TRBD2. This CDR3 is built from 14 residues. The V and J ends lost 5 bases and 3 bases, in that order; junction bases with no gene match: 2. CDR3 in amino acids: CASSVSGGKNIQYF. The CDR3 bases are TGTGCCAGCAGTGTTAGCGGGGGCAAAAACATTCAGTACTTC.

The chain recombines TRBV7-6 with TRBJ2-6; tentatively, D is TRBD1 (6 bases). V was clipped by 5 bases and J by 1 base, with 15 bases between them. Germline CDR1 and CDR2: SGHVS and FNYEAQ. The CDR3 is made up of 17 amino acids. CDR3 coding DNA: TGTGCCAGCAGCGCACCTTCCAGGGGATCTGGGGCCAACGTCCTGACTTTC. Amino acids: CASSAPSRGSGANVLTF. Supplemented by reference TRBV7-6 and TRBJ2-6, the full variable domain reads GAGVSQSPRYKVTKRGQDVALRCDPISGHVSLYWYRQALGQGPEFLTYFNYEAQQDKSGLPNDRFSAERPEGSISTLTIQRTEQRDSAMYRCASSAPSRGSGANVLTFGAGSRLTVL.

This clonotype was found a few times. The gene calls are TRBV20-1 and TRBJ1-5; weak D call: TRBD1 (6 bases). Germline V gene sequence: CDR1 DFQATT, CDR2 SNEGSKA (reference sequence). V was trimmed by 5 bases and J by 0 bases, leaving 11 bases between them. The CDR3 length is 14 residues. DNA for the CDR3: TGCAGTGCTGCGGACAGTCGTAGCAATCAGCCCCAGCATTTT. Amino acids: CSAADSRSNQPQHF.

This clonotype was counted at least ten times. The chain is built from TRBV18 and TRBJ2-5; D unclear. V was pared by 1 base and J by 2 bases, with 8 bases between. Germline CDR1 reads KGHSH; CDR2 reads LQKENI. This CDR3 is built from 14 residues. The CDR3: CASSPLSDQETQYF. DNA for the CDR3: TGTGCCAGCTCACCACTGTCAGATCAAGAGACCCAGTACTTC.

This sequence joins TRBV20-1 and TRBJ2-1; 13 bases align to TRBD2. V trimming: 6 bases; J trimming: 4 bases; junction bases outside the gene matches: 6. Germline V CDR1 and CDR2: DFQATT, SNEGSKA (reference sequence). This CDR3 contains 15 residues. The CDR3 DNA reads TGCAGTGCGCCGACTAGCGGGGGGTTATACAATGAGCAGTTCTTC. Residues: CSAPTSGGLYNEQFF.

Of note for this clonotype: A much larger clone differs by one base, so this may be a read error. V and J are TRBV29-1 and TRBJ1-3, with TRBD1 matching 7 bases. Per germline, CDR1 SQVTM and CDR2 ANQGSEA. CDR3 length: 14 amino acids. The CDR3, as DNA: TGCAGCGCAACTCCAGGGGGTTCTGGAAACACCGTATATTTT. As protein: CSATPGGSGNTVYF.

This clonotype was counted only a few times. CDR3 bases: TGTGCCAGCAGCTATTTGGGGGCGGGGCTAGGTCGAGAGACCCAGTACTTC. As protein: CASSYLGAGLGRETQYF. This sequence joins TRBV7-2 and TRBJ2-5; D may match TRBD1 or TRBD2 (6 bases each). The CDR3 has 17 residues. From germline, CDR1 is SGHTA and CDR2 FQGNSA. Trimming shortened V by 4 bases and J by 4 bases, and 22 bases separated the two germline ends.

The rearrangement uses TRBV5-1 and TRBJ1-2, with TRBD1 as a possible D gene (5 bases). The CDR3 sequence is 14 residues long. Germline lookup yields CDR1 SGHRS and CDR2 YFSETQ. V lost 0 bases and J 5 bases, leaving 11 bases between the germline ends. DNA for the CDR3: TGCGCCAGCAGCTTGGCCGACAGTGCTTATGGCTACACCTTC. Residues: CASSLADSAYGYTF.

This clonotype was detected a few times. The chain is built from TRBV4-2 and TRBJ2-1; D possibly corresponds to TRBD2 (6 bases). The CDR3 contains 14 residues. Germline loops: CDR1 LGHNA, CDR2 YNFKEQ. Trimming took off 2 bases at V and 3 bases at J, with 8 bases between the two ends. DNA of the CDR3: TGTGCCAGCAGCCAAAGGGACTTCTACAATGAGCAGTTCTTC. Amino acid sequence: CASSQRDFYNEQFF.

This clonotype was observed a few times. The CDR3 DNA sequence: TGTGCCAGCAGCTTCCGCTCAAATAGCAATCAGCCCCAGCATTTT. It specifies CASSFRSNSNQPQHF. The J gene is TRBJ1-5, the V gene TRBV5-6, with D unclear. Trimming pared 2 bases from V and 0 bases from J, leaving 9 bases between. CDR1 SGHDT and CDR2 YYEEEE come from the germline V gene. CDR3 length equals 15 residues.

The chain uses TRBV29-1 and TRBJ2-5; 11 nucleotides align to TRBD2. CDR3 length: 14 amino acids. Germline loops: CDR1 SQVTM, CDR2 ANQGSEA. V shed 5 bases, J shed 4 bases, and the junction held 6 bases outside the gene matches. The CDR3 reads CSVKETSGVETQYF. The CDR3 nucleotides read TGCAGCGTTAAGGAGACTAGCGGGGTAGAGACCCAGTACTTC.

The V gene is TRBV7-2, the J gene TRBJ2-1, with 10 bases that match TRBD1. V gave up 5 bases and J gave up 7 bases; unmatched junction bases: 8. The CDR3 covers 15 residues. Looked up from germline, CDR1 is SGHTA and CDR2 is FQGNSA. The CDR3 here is CASSRRQGAGNEQFF. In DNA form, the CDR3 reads TGTGCCAGCAGCCGTCGACAGGGGGCGGGGAATGAGCAGTTCTTC.

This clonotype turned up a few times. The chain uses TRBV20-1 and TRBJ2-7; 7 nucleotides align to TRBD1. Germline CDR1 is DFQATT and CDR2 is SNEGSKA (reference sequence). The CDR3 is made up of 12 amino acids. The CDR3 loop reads CSGSGQPYEQYF. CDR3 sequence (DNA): TGCAGCGGATCGGGACAGCCCTACGAGCAGTACTTC.

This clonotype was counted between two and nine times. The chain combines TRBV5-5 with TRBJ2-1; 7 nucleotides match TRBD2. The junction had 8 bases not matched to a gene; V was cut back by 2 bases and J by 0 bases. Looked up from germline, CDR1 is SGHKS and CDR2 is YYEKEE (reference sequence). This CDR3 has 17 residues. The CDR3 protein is CASSFLPSGSSYNEQFF. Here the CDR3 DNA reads TGTGCCAGCAGCTTCCTGCCTAGCGGAAGCTCCTACAATGAGCAGTTCTTC.

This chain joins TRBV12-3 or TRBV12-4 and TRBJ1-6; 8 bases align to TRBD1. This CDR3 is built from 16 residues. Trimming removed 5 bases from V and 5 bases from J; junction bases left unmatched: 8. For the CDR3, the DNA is TGTGCCAGCAGTAAGGACAGGGTCCGGGATAATTCACCCCTCCACTTT. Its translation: CASSKDRVRDNSPLHF.

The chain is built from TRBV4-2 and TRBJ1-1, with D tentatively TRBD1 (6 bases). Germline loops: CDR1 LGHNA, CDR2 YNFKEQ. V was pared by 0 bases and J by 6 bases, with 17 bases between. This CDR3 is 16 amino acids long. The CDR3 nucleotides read TGTGCCAGCAGCCAAGATGCGGGGCAGGGGTCCCCTGAAGCTTTCTTT. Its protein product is CASSQDAGQGSPEAFF.

Here the CDR3 reads CSAPRGGGSAYNEQFF. CDR3 DNA: TGCAGTGCTCCCAGGGGGGGCGGGAGTGCCTACAATGAGCAGTTCTTC. The rearrangement joins TRBV20-1 to TRBJ2-1; D is perhaps TRBD1 or TRBD2 (7 bases each). The CDR3 has 16 amino acids. The germline V gene encodes CDR1 DFQATT and CDR2 SNEGSKA (reference sequence). Trimming stripped 5 bases from V and 2 bases from J, with 19 bases between.

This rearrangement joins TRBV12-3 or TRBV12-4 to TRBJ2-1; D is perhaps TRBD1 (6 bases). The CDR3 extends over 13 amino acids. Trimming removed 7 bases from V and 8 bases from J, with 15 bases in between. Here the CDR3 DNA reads TGTGCCAGCAATTCACAGGGTTTCGATGAGCAGTTCTTC. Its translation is CASNSQGFDEQFF.